Sequencing of this T cell receptor (beta chain) was carried out in a study of blood T cells in healthy people across ages. Study as a whole: Template-switching capture recovered about one barcoded beta molecule per two T cells.

Isolation yielded PBMCs, at least 7 million per sample, in every case. The V gene's germline CDR1 is SGHNT and CDR2 YYREEE (reference sequence). The CDR3 is 13 amino acids. As concerns this clonotype: As yet, its antigen is unknown.

Broader study findings: Reliance upon unsorted PBMCs precluded definitive naive versus antigen-experienced comparison.

A second PCR of roughly 7 to 11 cycles used a sample-barcoded 5' primer and a J-beta primer mix. TCRdb re-called the 5' RACE reads with MiXCR, one entry per CDR3 protein. The table records about 1 million distinct CDR3 sequences, under 30% of them present only once. The data were also submitted as part of a second study, on T cells of mothers and their children.

The sequenced material came from blood. The receptor's source is a girl aged 2 to 9 in good health. The V and J genes are TRBV5-4 and TRBJ2-5; D unclear. The DNA matches TRBJ2-1 better at its end, which makes the J call doubtful. CDR3 coding DNA: TGTGCCAGCAGCTCACGGAAGTACAATGAGCAGTTCTTC. It codes for CASSSRKYNEQFF.